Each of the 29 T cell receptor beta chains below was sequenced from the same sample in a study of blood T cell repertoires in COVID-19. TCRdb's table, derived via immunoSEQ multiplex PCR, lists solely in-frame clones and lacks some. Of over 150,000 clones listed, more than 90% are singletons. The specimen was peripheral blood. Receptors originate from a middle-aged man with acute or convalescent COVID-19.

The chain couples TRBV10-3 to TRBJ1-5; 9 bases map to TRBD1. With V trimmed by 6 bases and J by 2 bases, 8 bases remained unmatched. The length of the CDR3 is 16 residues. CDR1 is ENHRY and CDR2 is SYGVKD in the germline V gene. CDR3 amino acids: CAISKVQGAGNQPQHF. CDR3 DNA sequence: TGTGCCATCAGCAAGGTACAGGGGGCAGGCAATCAGCCCCAGCATTTT.

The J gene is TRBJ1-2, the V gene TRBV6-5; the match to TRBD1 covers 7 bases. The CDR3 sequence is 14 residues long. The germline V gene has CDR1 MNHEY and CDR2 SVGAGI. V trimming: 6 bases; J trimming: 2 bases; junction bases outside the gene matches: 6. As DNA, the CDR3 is TGTGCCAGCAGCCGCGACAGGGACAACTATGGCTACACCTTC. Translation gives CASSRDRDNYGYTF.

This CDR3 is CASSQLRGSTEAFF. CDR3 in DNA: TGTGCCAGCAGCCAGCTCAGGGGTAGCACTGAAGCTTTCTTT. The chain uses TRBV3-1 (or the pseudogene TRBV3-2) and TRBJ1-1; maybe TRBD1 (6 bases). The CDR3 consists of 14 residues. Germline V gene sequence: CDR1 LGHDT, CDR2 YNNKEL (reference sequence). The V end lost 3 bases, the J end lost 4 bases, and 12 bases lay between the germline ends.

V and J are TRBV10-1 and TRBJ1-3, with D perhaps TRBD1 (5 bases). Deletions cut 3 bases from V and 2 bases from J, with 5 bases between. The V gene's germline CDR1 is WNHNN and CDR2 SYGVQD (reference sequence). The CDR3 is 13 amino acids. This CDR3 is CASSEQAGNTIYF. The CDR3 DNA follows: TGCGCCAGCAGTGAACAGGCTGGAAACACCATATATTTT.

This CDR3 is CASSVDGTSTDTQYF. For the CDR3, the DNA is TGTGCCAGCAGCGTAGATGGGACTAGCACAGATACGCAGTATTTT. The chain employs TRBV9 and TRBJ2-3; D perhaps matches TRBD2 (6 bases). With 0 bases removed from V and 0 bases from J, the gap between germline ends came to 8 bases. The CDR3 sequence is 15 residues long. Germline V gene sequence: CDR1 SGDLS, CDR2 YYNGEE.

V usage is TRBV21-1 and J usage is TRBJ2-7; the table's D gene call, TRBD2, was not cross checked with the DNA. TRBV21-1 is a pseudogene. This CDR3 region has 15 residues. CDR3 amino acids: CASSTLAGTCYEQYV. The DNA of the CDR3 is TGTGCCAGCAGCACCTTAGCGGGAACCTGCTACGAGCAGTACGTC.

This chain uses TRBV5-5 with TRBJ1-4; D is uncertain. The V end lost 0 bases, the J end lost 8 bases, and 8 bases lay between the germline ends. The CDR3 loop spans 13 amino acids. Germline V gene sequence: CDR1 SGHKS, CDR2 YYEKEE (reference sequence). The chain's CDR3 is CASSLGFREKLFF. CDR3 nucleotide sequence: TGTGCCAGCAGCTTGGGGTTCAGGGAAAAACTGTTTTTT.

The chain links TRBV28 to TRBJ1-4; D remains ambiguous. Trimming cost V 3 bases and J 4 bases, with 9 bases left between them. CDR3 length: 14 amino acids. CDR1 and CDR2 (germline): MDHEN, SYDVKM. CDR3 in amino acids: CASSFRIGNEKLFF. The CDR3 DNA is TGTGCCAGCAGTTTCAGGATCGGTAATGAAAAACTGTTTTTT.

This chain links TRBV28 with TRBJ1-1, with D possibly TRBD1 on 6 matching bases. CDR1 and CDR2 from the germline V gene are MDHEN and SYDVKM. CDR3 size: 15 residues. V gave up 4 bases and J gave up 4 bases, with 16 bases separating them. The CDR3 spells CASSSPRGPGTEAFF. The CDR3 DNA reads TGTGCCAGCAGTTCCCCCAGGGGCCCGGGCACTGAAGCTTTCTTT.

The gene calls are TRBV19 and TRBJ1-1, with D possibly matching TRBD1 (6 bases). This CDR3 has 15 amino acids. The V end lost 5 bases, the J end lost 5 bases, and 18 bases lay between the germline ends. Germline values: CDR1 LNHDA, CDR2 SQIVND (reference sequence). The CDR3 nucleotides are TGTGCCAGTAGTGGGGAAGGGGGAAAGAGGACTGAAGCTTTCTTT. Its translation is CASSGEGGKRTEAFF.

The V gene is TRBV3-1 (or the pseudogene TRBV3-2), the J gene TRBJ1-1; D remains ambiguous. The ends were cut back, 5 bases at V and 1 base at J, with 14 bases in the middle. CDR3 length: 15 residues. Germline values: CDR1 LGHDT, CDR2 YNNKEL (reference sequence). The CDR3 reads CASSYLFDSNTEAFF. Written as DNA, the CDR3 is TGTGCCAGCAGCTATCTATTCGATTCGAACACTGAAGCTTTCTTT.

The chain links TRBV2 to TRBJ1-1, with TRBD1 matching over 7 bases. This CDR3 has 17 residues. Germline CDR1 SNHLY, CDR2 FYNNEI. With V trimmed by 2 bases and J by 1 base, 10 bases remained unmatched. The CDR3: CASSERAHRGENTEAFF. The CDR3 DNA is TGTGCCAGCAGTGAACGGGCCCACAGGGGCGAGAACACTGAAGCTTTCTTT.

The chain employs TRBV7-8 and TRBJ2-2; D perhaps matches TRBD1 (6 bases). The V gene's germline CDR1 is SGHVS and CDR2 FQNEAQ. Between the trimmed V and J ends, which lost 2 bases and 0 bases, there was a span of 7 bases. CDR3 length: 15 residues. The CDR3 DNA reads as TGTGCCAGCAGCTTAAGACAGGCGAACACCGGGGAGCTGTTTTTT. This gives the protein CASSLRQANTGELFF.

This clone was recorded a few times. CDR3 sequence (DNA): TGTGCCAGCAGCTCGGGGGATAGCTCCTACGAGCAGTACTTC. This gives the protein CASSSGDSSYEQYF. V and J are TRBV5-4 and TRBJ2-7; weak D call: TRBD2 (6 bases). The CDR3 is made up of 14 amino acids. In germline, CDR1 is SGHNT, CDR2 YYREEE (reference sequence). V was shortened by 3 bases and J by 0 bases, with 10 bases between the two germline ends.

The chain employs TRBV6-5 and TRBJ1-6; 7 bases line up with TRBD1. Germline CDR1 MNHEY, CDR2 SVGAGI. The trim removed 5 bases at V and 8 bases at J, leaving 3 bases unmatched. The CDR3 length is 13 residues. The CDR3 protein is CASSKGQHSPLHF. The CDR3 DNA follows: TGTGCCAGCAGTAAGGGACAGCATTCACCCCTCCACTTT.

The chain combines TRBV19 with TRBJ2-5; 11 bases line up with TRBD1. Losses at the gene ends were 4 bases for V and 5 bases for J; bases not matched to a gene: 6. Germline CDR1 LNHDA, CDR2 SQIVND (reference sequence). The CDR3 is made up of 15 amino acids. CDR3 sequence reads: CASSSGQGAGETQYF. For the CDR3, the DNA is TGTGCCAGTAGTAGCGGACAGGGGGCCGGGGAGACCCAGTACTTC.

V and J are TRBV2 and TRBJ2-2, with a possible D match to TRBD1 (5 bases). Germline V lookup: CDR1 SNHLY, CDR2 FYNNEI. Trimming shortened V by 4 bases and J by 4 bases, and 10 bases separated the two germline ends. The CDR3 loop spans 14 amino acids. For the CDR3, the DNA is TGTGCCAGCAGTGCAGGGCGAGTCACCGGGGAGCTGTTTTTT. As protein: CASSAGRVTGELFF.

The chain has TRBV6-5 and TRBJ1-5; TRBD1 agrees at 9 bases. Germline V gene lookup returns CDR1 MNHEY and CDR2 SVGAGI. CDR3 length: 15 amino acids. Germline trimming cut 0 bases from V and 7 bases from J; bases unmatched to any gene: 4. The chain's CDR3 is CASSYSGTGKQPQHF. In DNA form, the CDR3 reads TGTGCCAGCAGTTACTCCGGGACAGGGAAGCAGCCCCAGCATTTT.

CDR3 bases: TGTGCCAGCAGCTCCCCCCGGACAGGGGGCACAGATACGCAGTATTTT. Translation gives CASSSPRTGGTDTQYF. The V and J genes are TRBV11-1 and TRBJ2-3, with 9 bases aligning to TRBD1. The germline V gene encodes CDR1 SGHAT and CDR2 FQDESV (reference sequence). V was pared by 4 bases and J by 1 base, with 6 bases of the junction left unmatched. The CDR3 is made up of 16 amino acids.

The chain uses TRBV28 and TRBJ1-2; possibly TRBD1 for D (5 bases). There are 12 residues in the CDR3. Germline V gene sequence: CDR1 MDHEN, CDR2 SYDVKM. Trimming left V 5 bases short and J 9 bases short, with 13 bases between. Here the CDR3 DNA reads TGTGCCAGCAGTCCCCCCCAGGGTCGCTACACCTTC. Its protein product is CASSPPQGRYTF.

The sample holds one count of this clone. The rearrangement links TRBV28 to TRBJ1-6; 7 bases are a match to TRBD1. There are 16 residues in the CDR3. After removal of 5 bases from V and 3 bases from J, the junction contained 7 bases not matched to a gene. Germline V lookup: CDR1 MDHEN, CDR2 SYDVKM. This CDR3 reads CASSAVGQIYNSPLHF. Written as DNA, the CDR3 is TGTGCCAGCAGTGCTGTGGGACAGATCTATAATTCACCCCTCCACTTT.

The CDR3 loop is CASTPGGGPSYEQYV. CDR3 DNA: TGTGCCAGCACCCCGGGAGGGGGACCTTCCTACGAGCAGTACGTC. The V and J genes are TRBV28 and TRBJ2-7; TRBD2 matches 8 bases. V was clipped by 7 bases and J by 1 base; unmatched bases: 9. The CDR3 sequence is 15 residues long. Germline CDR1 is MDHEN and CDR2 is SYDVKM.

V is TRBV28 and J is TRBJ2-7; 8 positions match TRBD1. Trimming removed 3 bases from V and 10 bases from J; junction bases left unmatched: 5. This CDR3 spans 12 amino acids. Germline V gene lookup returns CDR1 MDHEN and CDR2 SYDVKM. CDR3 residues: CASSFLDRVQYF. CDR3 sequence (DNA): TGTGCCAGCAGTTTTCTGGACAGGGTACAGTACTTC.

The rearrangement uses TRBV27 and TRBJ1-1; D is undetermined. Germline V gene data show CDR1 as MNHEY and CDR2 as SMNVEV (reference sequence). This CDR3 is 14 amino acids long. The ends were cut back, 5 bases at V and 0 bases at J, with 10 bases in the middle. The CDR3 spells CASSLFRLNTEAFF. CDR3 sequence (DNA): TGTGCCAGCAGTCTCTTCAGGTTGAACACTGAAGCTTTCTTT.

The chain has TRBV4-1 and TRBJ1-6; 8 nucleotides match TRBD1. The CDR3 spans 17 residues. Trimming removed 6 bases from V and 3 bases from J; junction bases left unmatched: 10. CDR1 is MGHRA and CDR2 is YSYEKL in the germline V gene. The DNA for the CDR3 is TGCGCCAGCAGTGAAGGGGGGACAGGCGGCTATAATTCACCCCTCCACTTT. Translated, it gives CASSEGGTGGYNSPLHF.

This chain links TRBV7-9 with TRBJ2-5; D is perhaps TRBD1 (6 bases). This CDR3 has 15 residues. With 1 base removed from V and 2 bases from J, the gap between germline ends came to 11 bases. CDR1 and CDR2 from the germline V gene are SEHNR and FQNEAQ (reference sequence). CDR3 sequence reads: CASSLVGGQQETQYF. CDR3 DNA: TGTGCCAGCAGCTTAGTAGGAGGACAGCAAGAGACCCAGTACTTC.

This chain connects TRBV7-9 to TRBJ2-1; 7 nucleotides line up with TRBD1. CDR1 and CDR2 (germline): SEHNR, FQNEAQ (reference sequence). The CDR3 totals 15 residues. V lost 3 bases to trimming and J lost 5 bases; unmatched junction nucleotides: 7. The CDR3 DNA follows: TGTGCCAGCAGCTTGTCCCGGGACAGAAACAATGAGCAGTTCTTC. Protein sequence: CASSLSRDRNNEQFF.

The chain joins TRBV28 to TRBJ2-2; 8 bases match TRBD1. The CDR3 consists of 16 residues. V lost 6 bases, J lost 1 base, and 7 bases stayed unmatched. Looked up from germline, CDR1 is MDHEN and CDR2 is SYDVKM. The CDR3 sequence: CASRKTGTGNTGELFF. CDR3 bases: TGTGCCAGCAGGAAAACCGGGACAGGGAACACCGGGGAGCTGTTTTTT.

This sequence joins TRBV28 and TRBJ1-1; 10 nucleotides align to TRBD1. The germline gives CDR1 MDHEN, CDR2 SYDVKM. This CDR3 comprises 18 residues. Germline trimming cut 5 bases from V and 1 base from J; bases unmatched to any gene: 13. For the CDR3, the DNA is TGTGCCAGCAGTCGATCCGGGACAGGGGATTCTGCGAACACTGAAGCTTTCTTT. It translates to CASSRSGTGDSANTEAFF.